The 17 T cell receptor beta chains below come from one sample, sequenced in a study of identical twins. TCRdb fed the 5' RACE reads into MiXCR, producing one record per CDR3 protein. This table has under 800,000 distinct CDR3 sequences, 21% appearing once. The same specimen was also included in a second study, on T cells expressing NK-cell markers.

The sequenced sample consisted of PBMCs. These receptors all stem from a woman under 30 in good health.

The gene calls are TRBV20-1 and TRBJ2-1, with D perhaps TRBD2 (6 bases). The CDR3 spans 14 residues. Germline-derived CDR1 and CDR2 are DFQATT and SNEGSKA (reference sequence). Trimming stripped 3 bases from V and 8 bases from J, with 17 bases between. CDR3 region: CSARGLTTTDEQFF. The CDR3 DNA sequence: TGCAGTGCTAGGGGACTGACTACCACGGATGAGCAGTTCTTC.

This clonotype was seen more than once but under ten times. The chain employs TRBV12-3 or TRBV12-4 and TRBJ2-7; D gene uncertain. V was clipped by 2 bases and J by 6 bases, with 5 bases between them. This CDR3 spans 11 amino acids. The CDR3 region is CASSLNSEQYF. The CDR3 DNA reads TGTGCCAGCAGTTTAAACTCCGAGCAGTACTTC.

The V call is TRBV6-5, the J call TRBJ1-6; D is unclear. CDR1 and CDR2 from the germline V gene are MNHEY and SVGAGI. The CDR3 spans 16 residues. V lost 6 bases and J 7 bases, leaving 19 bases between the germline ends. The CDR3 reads CASSSRGSGRNSPLHF. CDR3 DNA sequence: TGTGCCAGCAGCTCTCGAGGGTCGGGTCGGAATTCACCCCTCCACTTT.

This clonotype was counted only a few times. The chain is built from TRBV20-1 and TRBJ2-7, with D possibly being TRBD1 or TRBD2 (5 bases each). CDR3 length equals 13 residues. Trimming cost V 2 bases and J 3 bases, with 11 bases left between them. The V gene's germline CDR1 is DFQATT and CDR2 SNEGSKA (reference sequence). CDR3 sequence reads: CSARRDASYEQYF. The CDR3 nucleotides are TGCAGTGCTAGAAGGGACGCCAGCTACGAGCAGTACTTC.

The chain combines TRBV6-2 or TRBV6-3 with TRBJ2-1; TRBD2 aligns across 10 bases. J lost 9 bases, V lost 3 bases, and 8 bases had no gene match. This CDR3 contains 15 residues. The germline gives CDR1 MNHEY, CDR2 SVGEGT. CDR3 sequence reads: CASSYASGRLGEQFF. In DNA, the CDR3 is TGTGCCAGCAGTTATGCTAGCGGGAGACTAGGTGAGCAGTTCTTC.

DNA of the CDR3: TGTGCCAGCAGCCATCCGGGACAGGGTGGTTACGAGCAGTACTTC. Translation: CASSHPGQGGYEQYF. The rearrangement joins TRBV11-2 to TRBJ2-7; 9 positions agree with TRBD1. The ends lost 5 bases at V and 4 bases at J; junction bases unmatched: 9. This CDR3 is built from 15 residues. Per germline, CDR1 SGHAT and CDR2 FQNNGV.

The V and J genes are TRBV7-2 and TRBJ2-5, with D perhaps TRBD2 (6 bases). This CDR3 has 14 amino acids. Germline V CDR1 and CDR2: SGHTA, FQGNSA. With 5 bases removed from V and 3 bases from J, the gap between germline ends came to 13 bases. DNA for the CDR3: TGTGCCAGCAGCGTTCGCTCGGGGGAAGAGACCCAGTACTTC. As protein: CASSVRSGEETQYF.

The CDR3 DNA reads TGTGCCAGCAGTCCCCTTGGGGGCCTCACAGATACGCAGTATTTT. Encoded protein: CASSPLGGLTDTQYF. This chain uses TRBV12-3 or TRBV12-4 with TRBJ2-3; a weak D match, TRBD1 (6 bases). The CDR3 covers 15 residues. Trimming pared 5 bases from V and 2 bases from J, leaving 14 bases between.

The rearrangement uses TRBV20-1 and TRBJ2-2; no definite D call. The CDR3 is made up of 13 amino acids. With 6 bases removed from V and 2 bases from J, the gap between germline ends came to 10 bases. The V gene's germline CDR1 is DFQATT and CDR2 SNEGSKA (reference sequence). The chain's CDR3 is CSALSSNTGELFF. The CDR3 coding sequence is TGCAGTGCCTTGTCATCCAACACCGGGGAGCTGTTTTTT.

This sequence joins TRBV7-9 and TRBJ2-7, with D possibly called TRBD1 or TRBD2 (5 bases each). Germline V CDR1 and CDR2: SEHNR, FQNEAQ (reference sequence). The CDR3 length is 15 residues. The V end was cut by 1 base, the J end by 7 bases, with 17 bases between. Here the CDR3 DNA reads TGTGCCAGCAGCTTAGTTGGGACGGGGTTTGAGGAGCAGTACTTC. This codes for CASSLVGTGFEEQYF.

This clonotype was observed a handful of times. The CDR3 loop is CASSSGLTIYEQYF. CDR3 DNA: TGTGCCAGCAGTTCCGGGTTGACAATCTACGAGCAGTACTTC. The chain uses TRBV12-3 or TRBV12-4 and TRBJ2-7; no clear D. The CDR3 runs to 14 residues. V lost 4 bases, J lost 3 bases, and 13 bases lay in between.

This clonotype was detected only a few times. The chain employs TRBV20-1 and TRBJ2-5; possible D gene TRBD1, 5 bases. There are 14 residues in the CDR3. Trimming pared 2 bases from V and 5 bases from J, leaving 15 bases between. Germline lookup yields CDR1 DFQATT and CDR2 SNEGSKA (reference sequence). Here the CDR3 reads CSARTGPVRETQYF. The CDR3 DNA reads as TGCAGTGCTAGAACAGGTCCAGTCCGGGAGACCCAGTACTTC.

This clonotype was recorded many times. This chain's CDR3 is CASSLGLDEQFF. The CDR3 coding sequence is TGTGCCAGCTCGCTGGGCCTCGATGAGCAGTTCTTC. This rearrangement joins TRBV18 to TRBJ2-1; D is ambiguous. Germline lookup yields CDR1 KGHSH and CDR2 LQKENI. The V gene lost 6 bases and the J gene lost 8 bases, with 11 bases spanning the gap. There are 12 residues in the CDR3.

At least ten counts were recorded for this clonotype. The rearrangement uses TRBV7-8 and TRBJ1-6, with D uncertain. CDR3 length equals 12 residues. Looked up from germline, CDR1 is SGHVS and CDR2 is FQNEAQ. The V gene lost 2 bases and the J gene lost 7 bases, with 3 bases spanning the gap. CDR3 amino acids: CASSLPNSPLHF. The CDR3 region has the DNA TGTGCCAGCAGCTTACCGAATTCACCCCTCCACTTT.

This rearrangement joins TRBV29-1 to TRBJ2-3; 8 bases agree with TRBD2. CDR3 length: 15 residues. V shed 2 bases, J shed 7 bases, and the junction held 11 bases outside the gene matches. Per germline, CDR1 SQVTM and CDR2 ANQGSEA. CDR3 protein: CSVERTQRELNTQYF. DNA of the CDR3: TGCAGCGTTGAAAGGACCCAGCGGGAGTTAAATACGCAGTATTTT.

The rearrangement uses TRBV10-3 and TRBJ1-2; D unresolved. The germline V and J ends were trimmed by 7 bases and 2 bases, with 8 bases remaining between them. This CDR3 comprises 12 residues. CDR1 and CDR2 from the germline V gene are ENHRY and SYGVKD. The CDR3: CAITQTNYGYTF. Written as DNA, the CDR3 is TGTGCCATCACACAGACCAACTATGGCTACACCTTC.

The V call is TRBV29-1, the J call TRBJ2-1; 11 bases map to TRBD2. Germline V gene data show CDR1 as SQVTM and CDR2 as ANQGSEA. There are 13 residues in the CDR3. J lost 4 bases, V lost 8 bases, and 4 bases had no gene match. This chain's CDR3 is CSFRTSGYNEQFF. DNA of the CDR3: TGCAGCTTTCGGACTAGCGGGTACAATGAGCAGTTCTTC.